The source of this TCR beta chain is a study of cytomegalovirus exposure and HLA in healthy donors. The overall study: The study placed roughly four fifths of its 398 genotyped donors in the Caucasian-associated ancestry cluster.

With 8 bases removed from V and 0 bases from J, the gap between germline ends came to 8 bases. This CDR3 comprises 13 residues. Germline V gives CDR1 MNHNS, CDR2 SASEGT. On this clone: The antigen is not known.

Primers included in the PCR were 60 Vbeta and 13 Jbeta primers. Repertoires were generated with immunoSEQ multiplex PCR, while TCRdb's copy carries only in-frame clones and drops some. The profile shows approximately 190,000 clones, 65% to 85% of them singletons. Study-wide results and limits: Trimming of TCR beta V- and J-genes showed a link, identified in a later analysis, to a missense DCLRE1C variant. Versus the roughly 670-donor mean, an Asian-associated ancestry cluster reportedly showed fewer N-insertions in a later analysis.

V and J are TRBV6-1 and TRBJ1-3; D gene uncertain. The material sequenced was PBMCs. The receptor's source is a woman aged 25-40 years in good health and CMV-seropositive. In nucleotides, the CDR3 is TGTGCCAGCCTAGGTGACTCTGGAAACACCATATATTTT. Translation gives CASLGDSGNTIYF.